The subject of this entry is one T cell receptor (beta chain). Antigen: not known. The data derive from a study of shared clonotypes between healthy human individuals. Study-level information: Researchers drew samples from two women and a few men aged 18 to 49.

Study conclusions and caveats: Estimated richness values were generally larger in naive subsets than in memory subsets.

CDR3 length: 15 residues. V lost 3 bases, J lost 10 bases, and 20 bases lay in between. Germline assignment: CDR1 SGDLS and CDR2 YYNGEE. Tens of thousands of T cell genomes (approximately 0.2 ug DNA) went into each sorted-subset replicate. Method: immunoSEQ multiplex PCR; TCRdb's copy keeps in-frame clones and lacks some. The table has around 1 million clones, approximately 76% seen once. Input material: memory CD4+ T cells sorted from blood. Described subset: CD45RA-negative fraction. The TCR sequence derives from a man younger than 35 in good health. The genes are TRBV9 and TRBJ2-1; the D gene could be TRBD1 or TRBD2 (5 bases each). CDR3 DNA: TGTGCCAGCAGCGAGGGCCAAACCGGGGCCGGAGAGCAGTTCTTC. This gives the protein CASSEGQTGAGEQFF.